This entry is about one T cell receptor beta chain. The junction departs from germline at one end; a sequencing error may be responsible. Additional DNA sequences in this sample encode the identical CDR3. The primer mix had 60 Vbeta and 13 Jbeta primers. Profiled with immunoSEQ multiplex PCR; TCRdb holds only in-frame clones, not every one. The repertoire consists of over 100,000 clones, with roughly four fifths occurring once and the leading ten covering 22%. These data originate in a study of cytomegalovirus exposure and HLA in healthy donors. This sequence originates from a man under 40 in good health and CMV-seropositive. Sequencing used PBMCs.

The CDR3: CASIYAGNTEAFF. The CDR3 coding sequence is TGTGCCAGCATTTACGCAGGGAACACTGAAGCCTTCTTT. This sequence joins TRBV2 and TRBJ1-1, with D perhaps TRBD1 (5 bases). CDR1 and CDR2 (germline): SNHLY, FYNNEI. The CDR3 spans 13 residues.